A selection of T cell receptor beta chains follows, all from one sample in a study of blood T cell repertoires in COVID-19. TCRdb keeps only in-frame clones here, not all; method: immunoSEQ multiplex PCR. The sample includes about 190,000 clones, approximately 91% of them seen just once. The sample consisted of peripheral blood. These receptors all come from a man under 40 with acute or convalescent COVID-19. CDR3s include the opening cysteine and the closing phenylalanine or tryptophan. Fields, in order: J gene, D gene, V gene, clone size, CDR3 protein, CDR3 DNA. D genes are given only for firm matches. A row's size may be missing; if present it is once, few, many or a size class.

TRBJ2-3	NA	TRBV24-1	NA	CATSGQGKTDTQYF	TGTGCCACCAGTGGTCAGGGGAAAACAGATACGCAGTATTTT
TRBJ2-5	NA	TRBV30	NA	CAWRGAVPRETQYF	TGTGCCTGGAGAGGGGCAGTTCCAAGGGAGACCCAGTACTTC
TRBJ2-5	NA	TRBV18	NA	CASSRGYQETQYF	TGTGCCAGCTCACGGGGCTACCAAGAGACCCAGTACTTC
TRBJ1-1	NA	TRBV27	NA	CASLRLGRSTEAFF	TGTGCCAGCCTCCGTCTGGGGCGGTCCACTGAAGCTTTCTTT
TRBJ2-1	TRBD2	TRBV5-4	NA	CASSWDSSGRNEQFF	TGTGCCAGCAGCTGGGATTCTAGCGGGAGAAATGAGCAGTTCTTC
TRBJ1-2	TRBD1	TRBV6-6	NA	CASDKPGQSYGYTF	TGTGCCAGCGACAAACCGGGACAGAGCTATGGCTACACCTTC
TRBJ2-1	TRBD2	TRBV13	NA	CASSFRTSGSYEQFF	TGTGCCAGCAGCTTCCGGACTAGCGGGAGTTATGAGCAGTTCTTC
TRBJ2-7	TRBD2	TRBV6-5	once	CAATGTSPNEQYF	TGTGCCGCCACCGGGACTAGTCCTAACGAGCAGTACTTC
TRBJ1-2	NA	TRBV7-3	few	CASSLIFESGYTF	TGTGCCAGCAGCTTAATTTTTGAGAGTGGCTACACCTTC
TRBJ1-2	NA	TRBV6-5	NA	CASSYDGEPYGYTF	TGTGCCAGCAGTTACGACGGAGAGCCGTATGGCTACACCTTC
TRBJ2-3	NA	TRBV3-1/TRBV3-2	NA	CASSRRRGAGTDTQYF	TGTGCCAGCAGCCGCCGTCGGGGGGCCGGCACAGATACGCAGTATTTT
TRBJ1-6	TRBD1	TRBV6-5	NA	CASRRDRVNSPLHF	TGTGCCAGCAGGAGGGACAGGGTGAATTCACCCCTCCACTTT
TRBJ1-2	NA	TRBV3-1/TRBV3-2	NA	CASSRGSYGYTF	TGTGCCAGCAGCCGAGGGAGCTATGGCTACACCTTC
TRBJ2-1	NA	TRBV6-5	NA	CASSLWGGRNEQFF	TGTGCCAGCAGTTTGTGGGGGGGCCGCAATGAGCAGTTCTTC
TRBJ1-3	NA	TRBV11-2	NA	CASSVRHLSSGNTIYF	TGTGCCAGCAGTGTCAGGCACCTGAGCTCTGGAAACACCATATATTTT
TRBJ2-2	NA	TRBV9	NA	CASSVTEGNTGELFF	TGTGCCAGCAGCGTTACAGAGGGCAACACCGGGGAGCTGTTTTTT
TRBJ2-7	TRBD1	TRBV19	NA	CASSRDRGDEQYF	TGTGCCAGTAGTAGAGACAGGGGGGATGAGCAGTACTTC
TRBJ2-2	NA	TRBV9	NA	CANRGVSGEREHRGAVF	TGTGCCAACAGGGGAGTTAGCGGGGAGAGAGAACACCGGGGAGCTGTTTTT
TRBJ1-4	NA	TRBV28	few	CASQAGDEKLFF	TGTGCCAGCCAGGCCGGGGATGAAAAACTGTTTTTT
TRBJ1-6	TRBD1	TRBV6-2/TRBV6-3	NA	CASSSGQFNSPLHF	TGTGCCAGCAGTTCGGGACAGTTTAATTCACCCCTCCACTTT
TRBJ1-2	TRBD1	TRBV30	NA	CAWSVFRGGQQFVYGYTF	TGTGCCTGGAGTGTTTTCCGTGGGGGACAGCAATTTGTCTATGGCTACACCTTC
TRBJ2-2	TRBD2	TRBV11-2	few	CASSSTSGGAVLFF	TGTGCCAGCAGCTCTACTAGCGGGGGGGCCGTTTTGTTTTTT
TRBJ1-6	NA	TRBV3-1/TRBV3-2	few	CASSATGFNSPLHF	TGTGCCAGCAGCGCTACAGGGTTCAATTCACCCCTCCACTTT
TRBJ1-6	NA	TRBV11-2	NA	CASSEQRHNNSPLHF	TGTGCCAGCAGCGAACAGAGACATAATAATTCACCCCTCCACTTT
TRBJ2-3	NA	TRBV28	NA	CASSFMVGGPAHTQYF	TGTGCCAGCAGTTTTATGGTCGGGGGTCCAGCCCATACGCAGTATTTT
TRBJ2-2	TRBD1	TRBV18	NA	CASSPDRGRAGELFF	TGTGCCAGCTCACCCGACAGGGGGCGAGCCGGGGAGCTGTTTTTT
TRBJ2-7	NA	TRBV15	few	CATSRDVLYEQYF	TGTGCCACCAGCAGAGATGTCCTCTACGAGCAGTACTTC
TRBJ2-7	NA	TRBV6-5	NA	CASSYSHLSGYEQYF	TGTGCCAGCAGTTACTCTCATCTCTCCGGCTACGAGCAGTACTTC
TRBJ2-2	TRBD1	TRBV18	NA	CASSPGQSNTGELFF	TGTGCCAGCTCACCGGGACAGAGTAACACCGGGGAGCTGTTTTTT
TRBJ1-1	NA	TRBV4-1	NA	CASSLGRGTNTEAFF	TGCGCCAGCAGCCTTGGGAGGGGTACCAACACTGAAGCTTTCTTT
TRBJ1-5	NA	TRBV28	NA	CASRSSNQPQHF	TGTGCCAGCCGCAGTAGCAATCAGCCCCAGCATTTT
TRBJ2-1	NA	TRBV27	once	CASKASAYNEQFF	TGTGCCAGCAAGGCTAGCGCCTACAATGAGCAGTTCTTC
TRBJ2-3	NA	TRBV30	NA	CAWNRGSTDTQYF	TGTGCCTGGAACCGCGGCAGCACAGATACGCAGTATTTT